The 31 T cell receptor beta chains reported below all come from one sample, sequenced in a study of metastatic and nonmetastatic thyroid tumors. TCRdb reassembled clones from the PCR reads with MiXCR. In the table there are around 15,000 clones, 9.5% to 15% of which are singletons. Treatment of any kind had been given to no patient before thyroid surgery. The sequencing input was blood. These receptors all stem from a female donor with papillary thyroid cancer or a benign thyroid nodule (not recorded which). Some clones in this sample may be carry-over from other donors' samples.

This clone was detected many times. The CDR3 DNA is TGTGCCAGCAGCTTAGCGGGGGACGAACGTAGCGGGGAGCTGTTTTTT. Its translation is CASSLAGDERSGELFF. This sequence joins TRBV7-8 and TRBJ2-2; D might be TRBD1 or TRBD2, each matching 5 bases. The V and J ends lost 0 bases and 7 bases respectively, with 15 bases between them. The V gene's germline CDR1 is SGHVS and CDR2 FQNEAQ. The CDR3 totals 16 residues.

This clone was seen many times. This chain links TRBV9 with TRBJ2-1; 10 positions agree with TRBD1. The CDR3 loop spans 15 amino acids. V shed 4 bases, J shed 9 bases, and the junction held 10 bases outside the gene matches. CDR1 is SGDLS and CDR2 is YYNGEE in the germline V gene. The CDR3 sequence is CASSRAGTGDLEQFF. The CDR3 nucleotides read TGTGCCAGCAGCCGCGCCGGGACAGGGGATCTTGAGCAGTTCTTC.

Regarding this clone: A much larger clonotype is one base distant, so this may be a read error. The chain carries TRBV28 and TRBJ1-5; tentatively, D is TRBD1 (6 bases). CDR3 size: 13 residues. CDR1 and CDR2 from the germline V gene are MDHEN and SYDVKM. CDR3 sequence reads: CSSSWTVDQPQHF. Written as DNA, the CDR3 is TGTTCCAGCAGTTGGACAGTCGATCAGCCCCAGCATTTT.

Ten or more counts support this clone. This rearrangement joins TRBV29-1 to TRBJ1-2; the D is unclear. The ends were cut back, 2 bases at V and 4 bases at J, with 11 bases in the middle. This CDR3 region has 13 residues. Per germline, CDR1 SQVTM and CDR2 ANQGSEA. The CDR3 protein is CSVELFVSYGYTF. The CDR3, as DNA: TGCAGCGTTGAACTCTTTGTAAGCTATGGCTACACCTTC.

This clone was picked up many times. The CDR3 loop is CASSQGQFNEKLFF. The CDR3 coding sequence is TGTGCCAGCAGCCAAGGACAGTTTAATGAAAAACTGTTTTTT. The gene calls are TRBV7-2 and TRBJ1-4, with D maybe TRBD1 (6 bases). The CDR3 totals 14 residues. V lost 5 bases and J lost 4, with 11 bases in between. From germline, CDR1 is SGHTA and CDR2 FQGNSA.

This clone was seen many times. The chain employs TRBV5-1 and TRBJ2-7, with 10 nucleotides matching TRBD1. The CDR3 is 15 residues long. CDR1 and CDR2 from the germline V gene are SGHRS and YFSETQ. V was clipped by 4 bases and J by 4 bases; unmatched bases: 8. CDR3 region: CASSLGTGVFYEQYF. The CDR3 DNA is TGCGCCAGCAGCCTCGGGACAGGGGTCTTTTACGAGCAGTACTTC.

This clone was counted at least ten times. V and J are TRBV11-3 and TRBJ2-3; D unclear. The length of the CDR3 is 13 residues. Germline-derived CDR1 and CDR2 are SGHNT and YENEEA. The V end was cut by 5 bases, the J end by 0 bases, with 6 bases between. The CDR3 is CASSTMSTDTQYF. In nucleotides, the CDR3 is TGTGCCAGCAGCACAATGAGCACAGATACGCAGTATTTT.

This clone is classed as medium-sized (0.01 to 0.1%). The chain carries TRBV12-3 or TRBV12-4 and TRBJ2-7; no definite D call. V lost 3 bases and J 3 bases, leaving 6 bases between the germline ends. The CDR3 has 12 residues. The CDR3 spells CASSLFVYEQYF. The CDR3 region has the DNA TGTGCCAGCAGTTTGTTCGTCTACGAGCAGTACTTC.

This clone was detected many times. V usage is TRBV10-3 and J usage is TRBJ1-2, with D uncertain. The CDR3 has 17 residues. V was clipped by 0 bases and J by 1 base, with 15 bases between them. Germline V CDR1 and CDR2: ENHRY, SYGVKD. CDR3 nucleotide sequence: TGTGCCATCAGTGAGTCGTATAGCCTCAGGCTTAACTATGGCTACACCTTC. This codes for CAISESYSLRLNYGYTF.

At least ten counts were recorded for this clone. A much bigger clone sits one base away, suggesting this may be a read error. The V and J genes are TRBV19 and TRBJ2-3, with 11 bases lining up with TRBD2. There are 17 residues in the CDR3. In germline, CDR1 is LNHDA, CDR2 SQIVND (reference sequence). V was clipped by 0 bases and J by 6 bases; unmatched bases: 8. This CDR3 reads CASSIDLAGGPVDTQYF. CDR3 DNA: TGTGCCAGTAGTATAGACCTAGCGGGAGGACCTGTGGATACGCAGTATTTT.

This clone was detected a few times. The gene calls are TRBV28 and TRBJ2-2; D remains unclear. V gave up 2 bases and J gave up 7 bases, with 11 bases separating them. Germline assignment: CDR1 MDHEN and CDR2 SYDVKM. The length of the CDR3 is 14 residues. CDR3 DNA sequence: TGTGCCAGCAGTTTAAGCCGCCGCGTCGGGGAGCTGTTTTTT. Its translation: CASSLSRRVGELFF.

This clone was seen many times. J is TRBJ2-7 and V is TRBV11-3; TRBD2 aligns across 12 bases. Germline-derived CDR1 and CDR2 are SGHNT and YENEEA. The CDR3 runs 15 residues. V lost 4 bases, J lost 4 bases, and 5 bases stayed unmatched. The CDR3 DNA reads TGTGCCAGCAGCTCCGGGACTAGCGGGCCTTACGAGCAGTACTTC. Translation: CASSSGTSGPYEQYF.

The chain recombines TRBV4-3 with TRBJ2-3, with D unclear. CDR1 LGHNA and CDR2 YSLEER come from the germline V gene. There are 15 residues in the CDR3. Trimming stripped 1 base from V and 0 bases from J, with 8 bases between. The CDR3 coding sequence is TGCGCCAGCAGCCAAGGCTGGATTAGCACAGATACGCAGTATTTT. Its translation: CASSQGWISTDTQYF.

CDR3 in DNA: TGTGCCAGCGTGGACAGGGGGCTCGGAGGCTACACCTTC. Its protein product is CASVDRGLGGYTF. The V call is TRBV2, the J call TRBJ1-2; 11 positions agree with TRBD1. The ends lost 8 bases at V and 8 bases at J; junction bases unmatched: 7. The CDR3 is 13 amino acids. The germline CDR1 and CDR2 sequences are SNHLY and FYNNEI.

Many counts were recorded for this clone. This chain links TRBV27 with TRBJ2-1; 8 bases are a match to TRBD2. The germline gives CDR1 MNHEY, CDR2 SMNVEV (reference sequence). The CDR3 runs to 19 residues. J was trimmed by 3 bases and V by 0 bases; bases with no gene match: 13. The CDR3 region is CASSLSTPGGRAIYNEQFF. In DNA form, the CDR3 reads TGTGCCAGCAGTTTATCTACGCCGGGGGGGCGGGCGATCTACAATGAGCAGTTCTTC.

This clone showed up many times. This chain connects TRBV9 to TRBJ2-4; D might be TRBD1 or TRBD2, each matching 6 bases. Per the germline V gene, CDR1 is SGDLS and CDR2 is YYNGEE. This CDR3 has 19 amino acids. Trimming shortened V by 4 bases and J by 1 base, and 24 bases separated the two germline ends. In DNA form, the CDR3 reads TGTGCCAGCAGCCCAAAGAGTAGGGGGGCGGTGGGTGCCAAAAACATTCAGTACTTC. Its translation: CASSPKSRGAVGAKNIQYF.

This clone was recorded many times. The chain links TRBV7-3 to TRBJ2-1; TRBD1 might be the D (6 bases). V lost 2 bases, J lost 5 bases, and 16 bases lay in between. CDR1 is SGHTA, CDR2 FQGTGA, per germline. This CDR3 comprises 16 residues. The CDR3 loop reads CASSLLANRDHNEQFF. In nucleotides, the CDR3 is TGTGCCAGCAGCTTATTGGCTAACAGGGATCACAATGAGCAGTTCTTC.

Details on this clone: At one end the junction does not follow the germline gene, possibly because of a read error. CDR3 DNA: TGTGCCAGCACAACCCCCGGGACGGGGAACACCTGGGATCTGTTTTTT. Translating it yields CASTTPGTGNTWDLFF. J is TRBJ2-2 and V is TRBV28; D possibly matches TRBD1 or TRBD2 (5 bases each). CDR3 size: 16 residues. Looked up from germline, CDR1 is MDHEN and CDR2 is SYDVKM. Full variable domain (outside the CDR3, taken from reference TRBV28 and TRBJ2-2): DVKVTQSSRYLVKRTGEKVFLECVQDMDHENMFWYRQDPGLGLRLIYFSYDVKMKEKGDIPEGYSVSREKKERFSLILESASTNQTSMYLCASTTPGTGNTWDLFFGEGSRLTVL.

This clone was recorded at least ten times. The rearrangement links TRBV2 to TRBJ1-2; D call uncertain. The germline V gene encodes CDR1 SNHLY and CDR2 FYNNEI. V was shortened by 2 bases and J by 3 bases, with 19 bases between the two germline ends. The CDR3 length is 17 residues. The CDR3 nucleotides read TGTGCCAGCAGTGAATGGGGAGCAGGACTTCGGCACTATGGCTACACCTTC. It encodes CASSEWGAGLRHYGYTF.

The chain joins TRBV5-1 to TRBJ1-2; 10 bases fit TRBD1. The V segment lost 6 bases and the J segment 3 bases; nucleotides outside the gene matches: 8. This CDR3 spans 15 amino acids. Germline V gene lookup returns CDR1 SGHRS and CDR2 YFSETQ. CDR3 region: CASNKGQGSDYGYTF. CDR3 coding DNA: TGCGCCAGCAATAAGGGACAGGGGTCTGACTATGGCTACACCTTC.

This clone appeared many times. V usage is TRBV7-3 and J usage is TRBJ2-3; D possibly corresponds to TRBD2 (6 bases). Trimming pared 1 base from V and 0 bases from J, leaving 8 bases between. Per germline, CDR1 SGHTA and CDR2 FQGTGA. The CDR3 covers 15 residues. The CDR3 protein is CASSLSGVSTDTQYF. The CDR3 nucleotides read TGTGCCAGCAGCTTAAGCGGGGTTAGCACAGATACGCAGTATTTT.

There are many counts of this clone. V usage is TRBV2 and J usage is TRBJ2-6, with unresolved D. This CDR3 comprises 15 residues. CDR1 SNHLY and CDR2 FYNNEI come from the germline V gene. Trimming cost V 7 bases and J 2 bases, with 12 bases left between them. The DNA for the CDR3 is TGTGCCAGCATAACACGTCCCCCTGGGGCCAACGTCCTGACTTTC. Amino acid sequence: CASITRPPGANVLTF.

Many counts were recorded for this clone. This is likely a read error, given that the CDR3 carries no conserved phenylalanine or tryptophan at its end. The V call is TRBV6-1, the J call TRBJ1-2, with a possible D match to TRBD1 (6 bases). Germline lookup yields CDR1 MNHNS and CDR2 SASEGT. Trimming stripped 7 bases from V and 7 bases from J, with 16 bases between. This CDR3 contains 13 residues. CDR3 nucleotide sequence: TGTGCCAGCACCGAACAAAGGGGGTTTGGCTACACCCTC. It encodes CASTEQRGFGYTL.

This clone has just a few counts. V usage is TRBV6-1 and J usage is TRBJ1-6, with unresolved D. The CDR3 has 16 residues. V was pared by 7 bases and J by 6 bases, with 19 bases between. The germline V gene encodes CDR1 MNHNS and CDR2 SASEGT. Here the CDR3 DNA reads TGTGCCAGCACCCTATCCCGGGCCGCAACTAATTCACCCCTCCACTTT. It encodes CASTLSRAATNSPLHF.

This clone is medium-sized in the sample. The chain has TRBV12-3 or TRBV12-4 and TRBJ2-2; D ambiguous. V shed 3 bases and J shed 0 bases, with 5 bases lying between them. The CDR3 totals 14 residues. CDR3 loop: CASSLSPNTGELFF. CDR3 nucleotides: TGTGCCAGCAGTTTGTCACCGAACACCGGGGAGCTGTTTTTT.

In its sample, this clone ranks as medium-sized. The J gene is TRBJ2-7, the V gene TRBV6-1, with 8 bases fitting TRBD2. This CDR3 comprises 15 residues. CDR1 MNHNS and CDR2 SASEGT come from the germline V gene. Trimming took 0 bases from V and 1 from J; bases not matched to a gene: 2. The CDR3 nucleotides read TGTGCCAGCAGTGAAGCGGGACTAGTTTCCTACGAGCAGTACTTC. Its translation: CASSEAGLVSYEQYF.

This clone has ten or more counts. A clone one base away is much larger, so this may be a read error. The genes are TRBV29-1 and TRBJ2-1, with a tentative D call TRBD1 (6 bases). CDR1 is SQVTM, CDR2 ANQGSEA, per germline. This CDR3 is built from 13 residues. CDR3 in amino acids: CGAEQGKYGEQFF. Here the CDR3 DNA reads TGCGGCGCCGAACAGGGTAAATATGGTGAGCAGTTCTTC.

This clone turned up a few times. The gene calls are TRBV6-1 and TRBJ1-2; D remains unclear. Trimming pared 1 base from V and 0 bases from J, leaving 6 bases between. The CDR3 runs to 14 residues. Germline assignment: CDR1 MNHNS and CDR2 SASEGT. The CDR3 reads CASSEEGANYGYTF. CDR3 sequence (DNA): TGTGCCAGCAGTGAAGAGGGAGCTAACTATGGCTACACCTTC.

A note on this clone: This sequence may be a read error, since a much larger clone differs from it by one base. Lacking the conserved final phenylalanine or tryptophan, this CDR3 likely reflects a read error. The chain combines TRBV7-3 with TRBJ2-1; TRBD2 matches 8 bases. The germline V gene encodes CDR1 SGHTA and CDR2 FQGTGA. The CDR3 has 15 residues. V trimming: 7 bases; J trimming: 7 bases; junction bases outside the gene matches: 12. CDR3 nucleotides: TGTGCCAGCACCCTACGGGGAGCGGGGGAAAATGAGCAGTTCCTC. It is translated as CASTLRGAGENEQFL.

Many counts were recorded for this clone. CDR3 DNA: TGCGCCAGCAGTGAGTCGGGCCTAGGGCAGCCCCAGCATTTT. As protein: CASSESGLGQPQHF. The chain has TRBV10-1 and TRBJ1-5; D unresolved. Germline assignment: CDR1 WNHNN and CDR2 SYGVQD (reference sequence). V was pared by 0 bases and J by 7 bases, with 10 bases between. CDR3 size: 14 residues.

This clone was seen at least ten times. CDR3 amino acids: CASSPVTHTGELFF. Here the CDR3 DNA reads TGTGCCAGCTCACCGGTGACGCACACCGGGGAGCTGTTTTTT. This chain links TRBV18 with TRBJ2-2; no clear D gene. This CDR3 comprises 14 residues. Looked up from germline, CDR1 is KGHSH and CDR2 is LQKENI. Trimming left V 3 bases short and J 3 bases short, with 8 bases between.